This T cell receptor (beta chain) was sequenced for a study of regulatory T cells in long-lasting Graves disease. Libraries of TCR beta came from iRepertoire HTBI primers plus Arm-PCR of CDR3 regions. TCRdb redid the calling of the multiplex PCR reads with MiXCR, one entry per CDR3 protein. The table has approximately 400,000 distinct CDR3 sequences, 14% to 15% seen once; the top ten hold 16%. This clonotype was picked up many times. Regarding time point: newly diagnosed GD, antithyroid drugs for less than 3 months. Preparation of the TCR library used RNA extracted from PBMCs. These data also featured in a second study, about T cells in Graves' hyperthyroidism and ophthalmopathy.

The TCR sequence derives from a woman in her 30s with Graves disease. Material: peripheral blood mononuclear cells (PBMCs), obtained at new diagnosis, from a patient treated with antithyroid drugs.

CDR3 protein: CASRGLPGLVETQYF. CDR3 bases: TGTGCCAGCAGAGGGTTGCCGGGACTAGTAGAGACCCAGTACTTC. The V call is TRBV7-8, the J call TRBJ2-5, with 8 bases lining up with TRBD2. Germline trimming cut 6 bases from V and 4 bases from J; bases unmatched to any gene: 10. The germline V gene has CDR1 SGHVS and CDR2 FQNEAQ. The CDR3 spans 15 residues.